This T cell receptor beta chain derives from a study of sequential checkpoint blockade in melanoma. Study context: 85 to 95 pretreatment tumor DNA samples were TCRβ immunosequenced.

As to treatment: randomized to nivolumab then ipilimumab (arm A) or the reverse (arm B). Patients had received no earlier DNA-damaging chemotherapy. This CDR3 spans 14 amino acids. Germline CDR1 is SGHRS and CDR2 is YFSETQ. The V end lost 3 bases, the J end lost 8 bases, and 14 bases lay between the germline ends. Sequenced by immunoSEQ multiplex PCR; TCRdb stores in-frame clones only, minus some. This sample has nearly 2,500 clones; 14% to 15% occur once, and the top ten carry 15% to 20%. This chain uses TRBV5-1 with TRBJ1-4; D unclear. The source of this sequence is a human donor with melanoma. This sample comprised tumor tissue (inferred from file names), obtained from a patient given nivolumab and ipilimumab in sequence. CDR3 sequence (DNA): TGCGCCAGCAGCTCGCCGCAGATACCCGAAAAACTGTTTTTT. It specifies CASSSPQIPEKLFF. Complete variable domain (other parts from reference TRBV5-1 and TRBJ1-4): KAGVTQTPRYLIKTRGQQVTLSCSPISGHRSVSWYQQTPGQGLQFLFEYFSETQRNKGNFPGRFSGRQFSNSRSEMNVSTLELGDSALYLCASSSPQIPEKLFFGSGTQLSVL.